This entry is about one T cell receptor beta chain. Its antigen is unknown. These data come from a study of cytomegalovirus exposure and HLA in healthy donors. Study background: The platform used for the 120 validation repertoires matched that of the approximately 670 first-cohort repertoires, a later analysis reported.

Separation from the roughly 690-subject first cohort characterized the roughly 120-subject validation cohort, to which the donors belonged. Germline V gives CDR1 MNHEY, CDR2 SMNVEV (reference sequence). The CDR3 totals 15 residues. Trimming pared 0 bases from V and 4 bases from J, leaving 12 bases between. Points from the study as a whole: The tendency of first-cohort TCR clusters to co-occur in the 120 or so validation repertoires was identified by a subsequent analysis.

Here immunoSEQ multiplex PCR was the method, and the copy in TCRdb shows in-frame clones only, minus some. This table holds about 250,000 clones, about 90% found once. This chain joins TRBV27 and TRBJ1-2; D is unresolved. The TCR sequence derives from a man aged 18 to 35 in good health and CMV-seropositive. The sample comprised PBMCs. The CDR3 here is CASSLSQQELYGYTF. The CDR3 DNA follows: TGTGCCAGCAGTTTATCGCAGCAGGAGCTCTATGGCTACACCTTC.